The clone carrying this TCR beta chain has a count of ten or more. CDR1 is KGHDR, CDR2 SFDVKD, per germline. The CDR3 has 13 residues. V shed 2 bases and J shed 3 bases, with 7 bases lying between them. TCRdb re-analysed the 5' RACE reads in MiXCR, keeping a single row per CDR3 protein. Of nearly 550,000 distinct CDR3 sequences in the sample, about a fifth were seen once. This sample is drawn from a study of T cells after yellow fever vaccination. This TCR was recovered from a young man who received the YFV17D yellow fever vaccine. Sequenced material: PBMCs, taken 15 days after the yellow fever booster vaccination. This sequence joins TRBV24-1 and TRBJ2-7; the D is unclear. CDR3 residues: CATSDSLDYEQYF. CDR3 coding DNA: TGTGCCACCAGTGATTCCTTAGACTACGAGCAGTACTTC.